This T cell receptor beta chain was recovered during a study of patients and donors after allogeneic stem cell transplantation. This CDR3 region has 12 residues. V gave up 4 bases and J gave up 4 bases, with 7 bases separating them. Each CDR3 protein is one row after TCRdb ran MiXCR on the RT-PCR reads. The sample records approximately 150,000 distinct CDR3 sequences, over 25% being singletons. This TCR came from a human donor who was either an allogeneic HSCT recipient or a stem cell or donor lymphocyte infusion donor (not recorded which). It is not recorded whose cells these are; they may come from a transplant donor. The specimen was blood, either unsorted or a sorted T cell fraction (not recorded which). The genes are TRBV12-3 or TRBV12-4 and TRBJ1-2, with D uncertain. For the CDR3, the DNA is TGTGCCAGCAGTTCTGGACCCTATGGCTACACCTTC. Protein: CASSSGPYGYTF.